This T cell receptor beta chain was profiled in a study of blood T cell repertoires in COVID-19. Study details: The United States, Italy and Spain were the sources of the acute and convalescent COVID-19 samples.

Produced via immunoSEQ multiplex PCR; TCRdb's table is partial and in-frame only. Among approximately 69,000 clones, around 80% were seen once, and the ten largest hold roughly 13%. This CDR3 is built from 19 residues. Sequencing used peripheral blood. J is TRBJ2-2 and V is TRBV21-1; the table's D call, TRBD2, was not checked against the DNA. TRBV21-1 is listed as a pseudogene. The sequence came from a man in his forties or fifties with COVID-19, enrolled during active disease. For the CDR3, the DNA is TGTGCCAGCAGCAAAGGAGGGCGGGGGAACCCTCTAAACACCGGGGAGCTGTTTTTT. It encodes CASSKGGRGNPLNTGELFF.